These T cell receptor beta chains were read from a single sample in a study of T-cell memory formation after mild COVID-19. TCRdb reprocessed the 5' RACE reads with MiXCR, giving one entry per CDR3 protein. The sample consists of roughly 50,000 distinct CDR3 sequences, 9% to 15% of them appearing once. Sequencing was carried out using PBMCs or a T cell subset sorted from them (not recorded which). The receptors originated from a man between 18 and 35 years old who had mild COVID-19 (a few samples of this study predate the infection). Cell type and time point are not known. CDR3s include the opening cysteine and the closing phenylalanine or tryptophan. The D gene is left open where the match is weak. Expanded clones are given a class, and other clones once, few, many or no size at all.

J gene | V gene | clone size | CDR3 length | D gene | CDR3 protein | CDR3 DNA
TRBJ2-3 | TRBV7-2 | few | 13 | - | CASSARVSDTQYF | TGTGCCAGCAGCGCCAGGGTTTCAGATACGCAGTATTTT
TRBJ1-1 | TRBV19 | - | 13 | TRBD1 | CASSAGGGGEAFF | TGTGCCAGTAGTGCAGGGGGAGGCGGTGAAGCTTTCTTT
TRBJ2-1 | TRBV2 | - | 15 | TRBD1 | CASSPTETGWHEQFF | TGTGCCAGCAGTCCGACCGAGACAGGGTGGCATGAGCAGTTCTTC
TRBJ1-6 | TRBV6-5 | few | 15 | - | CASSYHRVDRSPLHF | TGTGCCAGCAGTTACCACAGGGTCGATCGCTCACCCCTCCACTTT
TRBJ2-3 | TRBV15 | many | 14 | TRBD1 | CATSRPGTGDTQYF | TGTGCCACCAGCAGACCGGGGACAGGAGATACGCAGTATTTT
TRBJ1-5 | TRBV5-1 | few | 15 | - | CASSRWGGEGQPQHF | TGCGCCAGCAGCCGCTGGGGGGGTGAAGGTCAGCCCCAGCATTTT
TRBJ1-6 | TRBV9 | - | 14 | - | CASSGTGDNSPLHF | TGTGCCAGCAGCGGTACGGGAGACAATTCACCCCTCCACTTT
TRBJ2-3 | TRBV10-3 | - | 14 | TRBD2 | CAIKTSGGTDTQYF | TGTGCCATCAAGACTAGCGGGGGCACAGATACGCAGTATTTT
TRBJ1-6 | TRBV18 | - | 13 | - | CASSPGLWSPLHF | TGTGCCAGCTCACCAGGGTTATGGTCACCCCTCCACTTT
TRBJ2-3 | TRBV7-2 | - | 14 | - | CASSRDRSTDTQYF | TGTGCCAGCAGCCGAGACCGTAGCACAGATACGCAGTATTTT
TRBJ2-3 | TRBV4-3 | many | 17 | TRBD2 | CASSQGASGFSTDTQYF | TGCGCCAGCAGCCAAGGGGCTAGCGGGTTTAGCACAGATACGCAGTATTTT
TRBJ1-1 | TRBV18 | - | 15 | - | CASSPNEMQNTEAFF | TGTGCCAGCTCACCAAATGAGATGCAAAACACTGAAGCTTTCTTT
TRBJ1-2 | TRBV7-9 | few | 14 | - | CASSSVPNNYGYTF | TGTGCCAGCAGCTCTGTACCAAATAACTATGGCTACACCTTC
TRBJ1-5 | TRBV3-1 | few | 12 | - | CASSRGGEPQHF | TGTGCCAGCAGCCGGGGAGGGGAGCCCCAGCATTTT
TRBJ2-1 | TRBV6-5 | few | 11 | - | CASSSLYEQFF | TGTGCCAGCAGTTCTCTCTATGAGCAGTTCTTC
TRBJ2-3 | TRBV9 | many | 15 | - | CASSVSWGNTDTQYF | TGTGCCAGCAGCGTATCCTGGGGGAACACAGATACGCAGTATTTT
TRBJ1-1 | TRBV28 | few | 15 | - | CASSLAVGGVTEAFF | TGTGCCAGCAGTTTGGCTGTGGGGGGCGTGACTGAAGCTTTCTTT